The clone carrying this TCR beta chain was recorded a few times. This entry belongs to a study of PD-L1 blockade in urothelial cancer. Whole-study context: In terms of prior chemotherapy, patients had received 0 to 3 regimens. Analysis of blood occurred 3 weeks (second dose) and 6 weeks after treatment start. The study recovered a median of around 130,000 T cells per blood sample.

Using immunoSEQ multiplex PCR, the repertoire was profiled, and TCRdb retains in-frame clones only, with some absent. The repertoire holds around 120,000 clones, with over 75% as singletons. CDR1 is MNHNS and CDR2 is SASEGT in the germline V gene. The ends were cut back, 4 bases at V and 6 bases at J, with 19 bases in the middle. The CDR3 has 15 amino acids. Patients' cancers were locally advanced or metastatic urothelial carcinomas. Here the sequenced sample was PBMCs, taken around atezolizumab (anti-PD-L1) treatment. The chain recombines TRBV6-1 with TRBJ2-7, with TRBD2 as a possible D gene (5 bases). The clonotype comes from a man aged 50 to 59 with urothelial cancer. The CDR3 is CASSVTSGGRSEQYF. For the CDR3, the DNA is TGTGCCAGCAGTGTGACGAGCGGAGGTAGGTCCGAGCAGTACTTC.